One sample yielded the 2 T cell receptor beta chains listed below, sequenced in a study of T cell responses to AZD1222 COVID-19 vaccine. The table came from immunoSEQ multiplex PCR; TCRdb's copy has only in-frame clones and leaves some out. The sample contains over 200,000 clones, around 94% of which appear only once. The material was peripheral blood, obtained 28 days after the second dose of the MenACWY control vaccine. The receptors derive from an adult who received the MenACWY meningococcal vaccine as a control.

This chain uses TRBV19 with TRBJ1-5; TRBD1 might be the D (5 bases). Germline V gene lookup returns CDR1 LNHDA and CDR2 SQIVND (reference sequence). V gave up 2 bases and J gave up 2 bases, with 16 bases separating them. There are 17 residues in the CDR3. In DNA, the CDR3 is TGTGCCAGTAGTATAACTATCTCGGGGCCCCGCAATCAGCCCCAGCATTTT. It encodes CASSITISGPRNQPQHF.

The CDR3 nucleotides are TGTGCCAGCAGGGGGAAGGACGGGGAGCTGTTTTTT. Protein: CASRGKDGELFF. The rearrangement uses TRBV11-2 and TRBJ2-2, with unresolved D. The germline V and J ends were trimmed by 6 bases and 7 bases, with 9 bases remaining between them. Per the germline V gene, CDR1 is SGHAT and CDR2 is FQNNGV. This CDR3 has 12 residues.